Below are 5 T cell receptor beta chains sequenced from a single sample in a study of cytomegalovirus exposure and HLA in healthy donors. Data came from immunoSEQ multiplex PCR; TCRdb stores just in-frame clones and leaves some out. Here the sample spans fewer than 250,000 clones, more than 75% being singletons. Sequences were obtained from PBMCs. The source of these receptors is a man between 18 and 29 years old in good health and CMV-seronegative.

The chain is built from TRBV5-4 and TRBJ2-7; 12 nucleotides agree with TRBD2. Germline-derived CDR1 and CDR2 are SGHNT and YYREEE (reference sequence). V shed 4 bases and J 9 bases; nucleotides not matched to a gene: 11. The CDR3 extends over 15 amino acids. CDR3 DNA: TGTGCCAGCAGCCACGCGACTAGCGGGGGTTCCGGGCAGTACTTC. This gives the protein CASSHATSGGSGQYF.

V is TRBV11-2 and J is TRBJ2-7, with 7 nucleotides matching TRBD1. The trim removed 6 bases at V and 3 bases at J, leaving 14 bases unmatched. Germline CDR1 is SGHAT and CDR2 is FQNNGV. The CDR3 spans 16 residues. This CDR3 reads CASSTSIRGINYEQYF. For the CDR3, the DNA is TGTGCCAGCAGTACTAGTATCAGGGGGATCAACTACGAGCAGTACTTC. Complete variable domain (other parts from reference TRBV11-2 and TRBJ2-7): EAGVAQSPRYKIIEKRQSVAFWCNPISGHATLYWYQQILGQGPKLLIQFQNNGVVDDSQLPKDRFSAERLKGVDSTLKIQPAKLEDSAVYLCASSTSIRGINYEQYFGPGTRLTVT.

V gene TRBV7-9 combines with J gene TRBJ1-5, with D possibly being TRBD1 (5 bases). This CDR3 is 14 amino acids long. The germline V gene encodes CDR1 SEHNR and CDR2 FQNEAQ (reference sequence). Trimming took off 4 bases at V and 3 bases at J, with 10 bases between the two ends. CDR3 bases: TGTGCCAGCAGCTCCGGGGGGAACAATCAGCCCCAGCATTTT. Translation gives CASSSGGNNQPQHF.

The V call is TRBV5-1, the J call TRBJ2-5; the D gene is possibly TRBD1 (6 bases). This CDR3 is 15 amino acids long. Trimming removed 0 bases at V and 0 bases at J, with 9 bases between. Germline CDR1 SGHRS, CDR2 YFSETQ. DNA of the CDR3: TGCGCCAGCAGCTTGGGCAGGGGAGACCAAGAGACCCAGTACTTC. It yields the protein CASSLGRGDQETQYF.

The chain links TRBV6-1 to TRBJ1-6; no definite D call. V lost 7 bases and J 0 bases, leaving 10 bases between the germline ends. The CDR3 contains 15 residues. The germline gives CDR1 MNHNS, CDR2 SASEGT. The CDR3 sequence: CASMVGNSYNSPLHF. DNA of the CDR3: TGTGCCAGCATGGTCGGGAACTCCTATAATTCACCCCTCCACTTT.